This T cell receptor (beta chain) was obtained from a study of human T cells and chemical hapten exposure. Study context: Mainly, slight library volume differences in the pool made TCR yields vary.

Time point indicated: patch test 1, 2 weeks after DPC sensitization. As for treatment: therapeutic diphenylcyclopropenone sensitization with weekly scalp DPC. This CDR3 has 11 amino acids. The germline CDR1 and CDR2 sequences are MDHEN and SYDVKM. The ends were cut back, 4 bases at V and 15 bases at J, with 13 bases in the middle. In this sample, this clonotype turned up a few times. One entry per CDR3 protein, called by TCRdb with MiXCR from the RACE reads. Altogether tens of thousands of distinct CDR3 sequences are present, over 8.5% being singletons, with the ten largest covering 3.5% to 4.5%. The sample was whole blood, taken in connection with sensitization to the hapten diphenylcyclopropenone (DPC). This receptor was taken from a woman in her 50s with alopecia areata. Some clones in this sample may be carry-over from other donors' samples. The rearrangement joins TRBV28 to TRBJ2-1, with a weak D call TRBD2 (5 bases). The CDR3, as DNA: TGTGCCAGCAGTTCGCTAGCTTGGGCGTTCTTC. Translating gives CASSSLAWAFF.